The source of this TCR beta chain is a study of tumor-infiltrating lymphocytes in primary liver carcinoma. On the study more broadly: The study enrolled male and female patients aged 30 to 69 years. Samples returned roughly 3.65 to 8 million productive TCRbeta reads each. Read depth did not differ significantly between tissue types.

Worth noting for this clonotype: The antigen is undetermined.

Study-level points and caveats: Tumor top-250-clone fractions significantly exceeded those of blood (p = 0.039).

Between roughly 17 and 31 mg of unsorted bulk tissue served as the source from which RNA and DNA were co-extracted. A constant-region primer primed TCR beta cDNA synthesis from about 550 ng of total RNA. Employing slightly modified ARM-PCR, three nested multiplex PCR rounds were run, and these gave rise to the TCR beta libraries. It was with TRBV1-TRBV30 forward primers and a C-beta reverse primer that the first two PCR rounds were run, at roughly 9 cycles each. Each CDR3 protein is one row after TCRdb ran MiXCR on the multiplex PCR reads. The sample lists over 75,000 distinct CDR3 sequences; about 70% were seen once. The CDR3 runs 15 residues. Germline CDR1 reads MDHEN; CDR2 reads SYDVKM. Germline trimming cut 8 bases from V and 5 bases from J; bases unmatched to any gene: 11.

The source material was tumor-adjacent normal liver tissue. The TCR originated in a middle-aged man with primary liver carcinoma and hepatitis B virus infection. The chain joins TRBV28 to TRBJ1-2, with 10 bases fitting TRBD1. In nucleotides, the CDR3 is TGTGCCAGCTCCGCGGGGACAGGGGCAGGGTATGGCTACACCTTC. This translates into CASSAGTGAGYGYTF.